The next 14 T cell receptor beta chains were all read from a single sample in a study of cytomegalovirus exposure and HLA in healthy donors (TCRdb year 2017). Library preparation employed the immunoSEQ multiplex PCR assay. A mixture of 60 forward primers for TCR Vbeta segments and 13 reverse primers for TCR Jbeta segments was used in the multiplex PCR. Sourced from immuneACCESS, this table was stored by TCRdb with only in-frame sequences that have V and J called. A share of the clones is absent; for the studies checked, an unresolved V gene accounts for under half, and the remainder has no known explanation. Recorded for this sample are over 100,000 clones; less than 70% of them occurred a single time. The top ten constitute about 2.2% of the sample. The sequencing sample was made of PBMCs. The origin of the receptors is a woman aged 25 to 45 in good health and CMV-seronegative.

The chain couples TRBV25-1 to TRBJ1-2, with D unresolved. The CDR3 covers 14 residues. The V end lost 3 bases, the J end lost 8 bases, and 16 bases lay between the germline ends. Germline CDR1 reads MGHDK; CDR2 reads SYGVNS. The CDR3: CASSDLKQRRGYTF. CDR3 DNA sequence: TGTGCCAGCAGTGATCTTAAACAACGGAGGGGCTACACCTTC.

This clone appeared a few times. The chain joins TRBV29-1 to TRBJ2-1, with D hard to call. The CDR3 consists of 10 residues. Trimming removed 4 bases at V and 7 bases at J, with 5 bases between. In germline, CDR1 is SQVTM, CDR2 ANQGSEA. CDR3 protein: CSVGPNEQFF. The CDR3 DNA follows: TGCAGCGTTGGGCCGAATGAGCAGTTCTTC.

The chain employs TRBV12-5 and TRBJ2-1, with a weak D call TRBD2 (6 bases). CDR3 size: 16 residues. V dropped 6 bases and J dropped 1 base, with 16 bases sitting between them. Germline V gene sequence: CDR1 LGHNT, CDR2 FRNRAP. CDR3 in DNA: TGTGCTAGTGGCTCTACCGGGACTTTATCCTACAATGAGCAGTTCTTC. Translating it yields CASGSTGTLSYNEQFF.

This chain links TRBV28 with TRBJ1-1, with 11 bases identical to TRBD1. The CDR3 loop spans 15 amino acids. Germline CDR1 reads MDHEN; CDR2 reads SYDVKM. The junction had 5 bases not matched to a gene; V was cut back by 3 bases and J by 5 bases. This CDR3 reads CASSFPGTGGTEAFF. The CDR3 region has the DNA TGTGCCAGCAGTTTCCCCGGGACAGGGGGAACTGAAGCTTTCTTT.

The chain combines TRBV27 with TRBJ1-2, with D possibly matching TRBD1 (6 bases). CDR3 size: 14 residues. Germline V gene lookup returns CDR1 MNHEY and CDR2 SMNVEV (reference sequence). V lost 2 bases, J lost 6 bases, and 13 bases lay in between. The CDR3 DNA reads as TGTGCCAGCAGTTTACTTGGACAGCCCGATGGCTACACCTTC. It specifies CASSLLGQPDGYTF.

This clone was detected only once. The chain joins TRBV19 to TRBJ1-2; D is undetermined. The CDR3 runs 13 residues. V dropped 9 bases and J dropped 8 bases, with 19 bases sitting between them. Looked up from germline, CDR1 is LNHDA and CDR2 is SQIVND (reference sequence). The CDR3 DNA is TGTGCCAGCCACCCGAGGGAGGGCCGGGGCTACACCTTC. It is translated as CASHPREGRGYTF.

Note on this clone: Germline and junction disagree at one end, which may indicate a read error. The chain couples TRBV7-7 to TRBJ2-1; 9 bases line up with TRBD2. Germline V gene data show CDR1 as SSHAT and CDR2 as FNYEAQ (reference sequence). The CDR3 contains 16 residues. The CDR3 DNA sequence: TGTGCTAGCAGCCCTGATAGCGGGAGAAGCTACAATGAGCAGTTCTTC. Translation gives CASSPDSGRSYNEQFF.

This clone was counted only a few times. The chain is built from TRBV10-2 and TRBJ1-2; a possible D gene is TRBD1 (6 bases). Germline V CDR1 and CDR2: WSHSY, SAAADI. V lost 2 bases, J lost 7 bases, and 17 bases lay in between. This CDR3 spans 15 amino acids. CDR3: CASSEHAGARFGYTF. In DNA form, the CDR3 reads TGCGCCAGCAGTGAGCACGCGGGGGCGAGGTTTGGCTACACCTTC.

CDR3 bases: TGTGCCAGCAGTGAAACGGGTCCCTACGAGCAGTACTTC. Its translation is CASSETGPYEQYF. The gene calls are TRBV2 and TRBJ2-7, with D uncertain. V lost 2 bases and J 2 bases, leaving 7 bases between the germline ends. This CDR3 spans 13 amino acids. The V gene's germline CDR1 is SNHLY and CDR2 FYNNEI. Looking up the rest from reference TRBV2 and TRBJ2-7 gives the full variable domain: EPEVTQTPSHQVTQMGQEVILRCVPISNHLYFYWYRQILGQKVEFLVSFYNNEISEKSEIFDDQFSVERPDGSNFTLKIRSTKLEDSAMYFCASSETGPYEQYFGPGTRLTVT.

The chain uses TRBV6-1 and TRBJ2-7, with D hard to call. The germline V gene has CDR1 MNHNS and CDR2 SASEGT. V was cut by 2 bases and J by 2 bases, with 13 bases left in between. CDR3 length equals 15 residues. In nucleotides, the CDR3 is TGTGCCAGCAGTGAATCGTGGGCTGCACCCTACGAGCAGTACTTC. This encodes CASSESWAAPYEQYF.

The CDR3 protein is CASSIAGGPPGELFF. The DNA of the CDR3 is TGTGCCAGCAGTATTGCGGGAGGGCCACCCGGGGAGCTGTTTTTT. V gene TRBV6-5 combines with J gene TRBJ2-2; TRBD2 agrees at 9 bases. The germline V gene encodes CDR1 MNHEY and CDR2 SVGAGI. The V gene end was trimmed by 5 bases and the J gene end by 6 bases; junction bases not matched to a gene: 7. The CDR3 contains 15 residues.

CDR3 protein: CASSLRLAGGGDTQYF. CDR3 nucleotides: TGCGCCAGCAGCCTGAGACTAGCGGGAGGTGGGGATACGCAGTATTTT. V gene TRBV4-1 combines with J gene TRBJ2-3, with 13 bases aligning to TRBD2. The germline V gene has CDR1 MGHRA and CDR2 YSYEKL. There are 16 residues in the CDR3. The V and J ends lost 4 bases and 6 bases, in that order; junction bases with no gene match: 7.

This rearrangement joins TRBV5-8 to TRBJ2-7; a weak D match, TRBD1 (6 bases). Deletions cut 5 bases from V and 4 bases from J, with 19 bases between. The CDR3 spans 15 residues. Per the germline V gene, CDR1 is SGHTS and CDR2 is YDEGEE. DNA for the CDR3: TGTGCCAGCAGTTTCAGGGGAACTCGGGCTTACGAGCAGTACTTC. Residues: CASSFRGTRAYEQYF.

The V call is TRBV4-1, the J call TRBJ1-5, with TRBD1 as a possible D gene (5 bases). Germline V gives CDR1 MGHRA, CDR2 YSYEKL. Trimming shortened V by 0 bases and J by 10 bases, and 16 bases separated the two germline ends. This CDR3 contains 15 residues. CDR3 in DNA: TGCGCCAGCAGCCAAGATGGAGGGCCGGGGGATCCCCAGCATTTT. It codes for CASSQDGGPGDPQHF.